By its share, the clone carrying this T cell receptor (beta chain) is medium-sized. TCRdb keeps only in-frame clones here, not all; method: immunoSEQ multiplex PCR. The profile shows roughly 3,000 clones, 60% to 85% of them singletons. These data are taken from a study of STAT5B mutations in CD4+ large granular lymphocyte leukemia. Study at large: Anti-CD4 microbead selection came after CD8+ cell depletion in cryopreserved samples.

The V and J ends lost 4 bases and 9 bases, in that order; junction bases with no gene match: 7. The CDR3 runs to 13 residues. Per germline, CDR1 SGHDT and CDR2 YYEEEE. The V gene is TRBV5-6, the J gene TRBJ2-4; TRBD1 matches at 7 bases. The source is an older woman with CD4+ T-cell large granular lymphocyte leukemia. The material sequenced was PBMCs. CDR3 region: CASSAGTAGIQYF. The DNA of the CDR3 is TGTGCCAGCAGCGCTGGGACAGCCGGCATTCAGTACTTC. The full variable domain, in which reference TRBV5-6 and TRBJ2-4 provide the parts outside the CDR3, is DAGVTQSPTHLIKTRGQQVTLRCSPKSGHDTVSWYQQALGQGPQFIFQYYEEEERQRGNFPDRFSGHQFPNYSSELNVNALLLGDSALYLCASSAGTAGIQYFGAGTRLSVL.